This T cell receptor beta chain was captured by sequencing in a study of response to subunit inactivated influenza vaccine. This clonotype was seen a handful of times. Its specificity is unknown. TCRdb fed the RT-PCR reads into MiXCR, producing one record per CDR3 protein. The sample lists roughly 570,000 distinct CDR3 sequences; under 15% were seen once. Points from the study as a whole: After each seasonal influenza vaccination, few new T cells are recruited, the authors suggested.

The germline CDR1 and CDR2 sequences are SEHNR and FQNEAQ (reference sequence). V lost 5 bases, J lost 0 bases, and 11 bases lay in between. CDR3 size: 14 residues. This receptor was obtained from a man between 45 and 60 years old who received an inactivated influenza vaccine. The sequencing used PBMCs from blood, collected roughly 47 days after vaccination. This chain connects TRBV7-9 to TRBJ2-7, with D possibly matching TRBD1 (5 bases). The CDR3: CASSPMTVSYEQYF. CDR3 nucleotides: TGTGCCAGCAGCCCCATGACAGTCTCCTACGAGCAGTACTTC. Drawing the rest from reference TRBV7-9 and TRBJ2-7, the complete variable domain is DTGVSQNPRHKITKRGQNVTFRCDPISEHNRLYWYRQTLGQGPEFLTYFQNEAQLEKSRLLSDRFSAERPKGSFSTLEIQRTEQGDSAMYLCASSPMTVSYEQYFGPGTRLTVT.